The entry below gives a single T cell receptor (beta chain) sequence along with its context. Its matching antigen is unknown. The sample belongs to a study of OX40 agonist ivuxolimab in advanced cancers. Profiled with immunoSEQ multiplex PCR; TCRdb holds only in-frame clones, not every one. This sample has tens of thousands of clones, with 75% to 85% found just once. The V end lost 5 bases, the J end lost 2 bases, and 19 bases lay between the germline ends. CDR3 length equals 16 residues. Looked up from germline, CDR1 is SGHRS and CDR2 is YFSETQ. General study points: CD8+ T cells averaged more expanded clones than CD4+.

This TCR was sampled from an adult with an advanced solid tumor such as melanoma, head and neck, liver or kidney cancer. The gene calls are TRBV5-1 and TRBJ1-2, with D unresolved. Here the sequenced sample was CD4+ or CD8+ T cells sorted from blood, taken in a trial of the OX40 agonist ivuxolimab. The CDR3 DNA reads TGCGCCAGCAGTGATACCGGGTCTGAGCTAAACTATGGCTACACCTTC. This encodes CASSDTGSELNYGYTF.